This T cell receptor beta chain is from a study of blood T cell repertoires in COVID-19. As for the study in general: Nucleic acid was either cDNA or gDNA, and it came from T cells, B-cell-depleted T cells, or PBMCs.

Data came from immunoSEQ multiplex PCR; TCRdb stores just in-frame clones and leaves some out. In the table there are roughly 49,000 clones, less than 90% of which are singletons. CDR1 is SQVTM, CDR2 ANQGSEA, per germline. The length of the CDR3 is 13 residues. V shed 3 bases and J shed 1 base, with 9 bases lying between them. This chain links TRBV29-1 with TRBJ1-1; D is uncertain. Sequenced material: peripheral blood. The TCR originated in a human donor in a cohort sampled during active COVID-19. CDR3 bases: TGCAGCGTTGAGGTCGAACAGAACACTGAAGCTTTCTTT. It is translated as CSVEVEQNTEAFF.